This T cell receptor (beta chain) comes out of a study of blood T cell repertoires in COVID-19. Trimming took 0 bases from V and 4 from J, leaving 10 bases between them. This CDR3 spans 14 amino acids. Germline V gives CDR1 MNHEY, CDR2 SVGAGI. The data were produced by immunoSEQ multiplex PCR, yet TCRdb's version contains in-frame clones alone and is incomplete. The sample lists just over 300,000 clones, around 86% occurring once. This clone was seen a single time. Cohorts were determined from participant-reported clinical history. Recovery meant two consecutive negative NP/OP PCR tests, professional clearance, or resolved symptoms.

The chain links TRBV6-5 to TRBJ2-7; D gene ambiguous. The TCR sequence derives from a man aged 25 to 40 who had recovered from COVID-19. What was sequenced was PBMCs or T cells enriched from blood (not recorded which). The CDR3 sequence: CASSYSNWQYEQYF. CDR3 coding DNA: TGTGCCAGCAGTTACTCGAATTGGCAATACGAGCAGTACTTC.